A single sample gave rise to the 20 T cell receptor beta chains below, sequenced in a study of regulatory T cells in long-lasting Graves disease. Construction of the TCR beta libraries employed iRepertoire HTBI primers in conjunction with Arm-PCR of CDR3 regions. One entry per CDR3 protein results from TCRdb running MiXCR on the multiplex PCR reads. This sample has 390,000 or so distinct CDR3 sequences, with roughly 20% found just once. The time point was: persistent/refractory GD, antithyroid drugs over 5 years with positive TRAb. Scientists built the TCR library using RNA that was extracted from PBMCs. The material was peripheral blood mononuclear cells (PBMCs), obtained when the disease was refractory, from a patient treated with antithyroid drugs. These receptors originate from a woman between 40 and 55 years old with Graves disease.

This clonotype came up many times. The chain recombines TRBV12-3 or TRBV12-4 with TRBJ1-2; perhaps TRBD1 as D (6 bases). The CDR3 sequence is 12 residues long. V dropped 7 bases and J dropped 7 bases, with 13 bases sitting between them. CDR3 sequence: CASKWGRGGYTF. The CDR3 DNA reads TGTGCCAGCAAATGGGGGCGGGGTGGCTACACCTTC.

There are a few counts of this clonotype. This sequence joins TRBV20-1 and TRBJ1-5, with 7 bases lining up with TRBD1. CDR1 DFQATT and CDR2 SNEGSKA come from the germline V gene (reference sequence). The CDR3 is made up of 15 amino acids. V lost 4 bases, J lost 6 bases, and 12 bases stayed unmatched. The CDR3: CSATPLTDRVQPQHF. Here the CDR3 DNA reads TGCAGTGCTACCCCATTAACTGACAGGGTTCAGCCCCAGCATTTT.

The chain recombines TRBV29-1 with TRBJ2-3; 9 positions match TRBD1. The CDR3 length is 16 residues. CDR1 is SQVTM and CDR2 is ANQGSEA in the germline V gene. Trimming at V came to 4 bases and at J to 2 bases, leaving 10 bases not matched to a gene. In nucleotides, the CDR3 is TGCAGCGTTGTTTTATGGGACAGGGCAAACACAGATACGCAGTATTTT. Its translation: CSVVLWDRANTDTQYF.

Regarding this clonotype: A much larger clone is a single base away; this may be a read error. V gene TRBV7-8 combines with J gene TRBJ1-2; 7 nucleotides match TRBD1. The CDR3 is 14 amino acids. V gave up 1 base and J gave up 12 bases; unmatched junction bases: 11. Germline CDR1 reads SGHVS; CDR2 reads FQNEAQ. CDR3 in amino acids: CASSLVGTDDGNTF. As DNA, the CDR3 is TGTGCCAGCAGCTTAGTTGGGACAGATGACGGCAACACCTTC. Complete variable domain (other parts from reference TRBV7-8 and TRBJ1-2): GAGVSQSPRYKVAKRGQDVALRCDPISGHVSLFWYQQALGQGPEFLTYFQNEAQLDKSGLPSDRFFAERPEGSVSTLKIQRTQQEDSAVYLCASSLVGTDDGNTFGSGTRLTVV.

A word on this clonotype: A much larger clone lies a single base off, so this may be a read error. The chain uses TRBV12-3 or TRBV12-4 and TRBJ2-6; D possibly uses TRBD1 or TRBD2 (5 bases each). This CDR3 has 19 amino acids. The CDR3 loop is CASSLALRIGRSGANALTF. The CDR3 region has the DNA TGTGCCAGCAGTCTAGCCCTAAGGATTGGGCGCTCTGGGGCCAACGCCCTGACTTTC.

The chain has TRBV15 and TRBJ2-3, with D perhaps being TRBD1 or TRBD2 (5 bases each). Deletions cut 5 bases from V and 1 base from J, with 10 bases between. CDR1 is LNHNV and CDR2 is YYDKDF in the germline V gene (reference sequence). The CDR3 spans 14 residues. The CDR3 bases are TGTGCCACCAGCGGAGGCAGGGGCACAGATACGCAGTATTTT. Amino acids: CATSGGRGTDTQYF.

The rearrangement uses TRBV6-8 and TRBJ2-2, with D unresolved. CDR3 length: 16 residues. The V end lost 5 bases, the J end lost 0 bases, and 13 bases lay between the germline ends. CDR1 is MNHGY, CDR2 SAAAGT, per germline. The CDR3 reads CASSRLPLTNTGELFF. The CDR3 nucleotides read TGTGCCAGCAGTCGACTGCCACTGACGAACACCGGGGAGCTGTTTTTT.

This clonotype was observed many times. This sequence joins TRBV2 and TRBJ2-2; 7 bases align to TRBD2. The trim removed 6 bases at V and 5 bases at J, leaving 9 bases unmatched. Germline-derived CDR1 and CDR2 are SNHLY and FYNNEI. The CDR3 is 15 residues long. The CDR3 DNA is TGTGCCAGCAGCGGCCCTAGCGGAAGTACCGGGGAGCTGTTTTTT. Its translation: CASSGPSGSTGELFF.

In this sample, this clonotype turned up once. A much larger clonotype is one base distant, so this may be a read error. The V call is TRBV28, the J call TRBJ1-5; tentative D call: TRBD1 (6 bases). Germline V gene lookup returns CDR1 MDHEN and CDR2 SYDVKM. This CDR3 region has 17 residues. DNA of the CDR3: TGTGCCAGCAGTCTACCCCAGGGGAGTTATAGCAATCAGCCCCGGCATTTT. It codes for CASSLPQGSYSNQPRHF. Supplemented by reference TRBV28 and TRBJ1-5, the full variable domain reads DVKVTQSSRYLVKRTGEKVFLECVQDMDHENMFWYRQDPGLGLRLIYFSYDVKMKEKGDIPEGYSVSREKKERFSLILESASTNQTSMYLCASSLPQGSYSNQPRHFGDGTRLSIL.

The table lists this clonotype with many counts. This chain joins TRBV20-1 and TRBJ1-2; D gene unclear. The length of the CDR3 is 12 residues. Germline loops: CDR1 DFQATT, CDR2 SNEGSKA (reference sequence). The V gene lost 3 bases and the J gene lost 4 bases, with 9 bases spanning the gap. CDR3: CSARGSVYGYTF. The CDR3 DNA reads TGCAGTGCTAGGGGTAGCGTCTATGGCTACACCTTC.

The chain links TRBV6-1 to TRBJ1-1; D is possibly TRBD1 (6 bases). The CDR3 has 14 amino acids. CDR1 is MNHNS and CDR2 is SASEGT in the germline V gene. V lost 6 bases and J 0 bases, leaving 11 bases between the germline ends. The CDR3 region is CASREEGVNTEAFF. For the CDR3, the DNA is TGTGCCAGCAGAGAGGAGGGGGTGAACACTGAAGCTTTCTTT.

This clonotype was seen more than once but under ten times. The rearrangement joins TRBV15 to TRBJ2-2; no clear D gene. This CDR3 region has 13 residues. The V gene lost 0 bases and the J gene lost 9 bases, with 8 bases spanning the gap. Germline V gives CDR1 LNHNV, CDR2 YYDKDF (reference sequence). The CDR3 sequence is CATSRDLNRELFF. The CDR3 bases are TGTGCCACCAGCAGAGATCTGAATAGGGAGCTGTTTTTT.

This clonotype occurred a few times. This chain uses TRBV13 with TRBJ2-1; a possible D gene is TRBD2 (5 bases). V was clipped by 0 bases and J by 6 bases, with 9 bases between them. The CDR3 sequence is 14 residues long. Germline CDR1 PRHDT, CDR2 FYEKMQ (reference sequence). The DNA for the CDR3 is TGTGCCAGCAGCTTAGGGGGAGCCGGCAATGAGCAGTTCTTC. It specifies CASSLGGAGNEQFF.

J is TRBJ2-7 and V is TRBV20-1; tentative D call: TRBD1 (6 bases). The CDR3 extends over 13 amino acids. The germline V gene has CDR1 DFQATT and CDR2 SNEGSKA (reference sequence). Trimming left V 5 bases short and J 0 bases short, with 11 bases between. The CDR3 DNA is TGCAGTGCTGAGTCAGGGGCCTCCTACGAGCAGTACTTC. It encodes CSAESGASYEQYF.

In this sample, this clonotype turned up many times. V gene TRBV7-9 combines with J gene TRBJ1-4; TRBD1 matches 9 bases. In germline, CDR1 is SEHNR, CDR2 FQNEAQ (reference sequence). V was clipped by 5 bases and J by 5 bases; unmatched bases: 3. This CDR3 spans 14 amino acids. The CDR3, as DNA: TGTGCCAGCAGCCAGGGACAGGGAAATGAAAAACTGTTTTTT. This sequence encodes CASSQGQGNEKLFF.

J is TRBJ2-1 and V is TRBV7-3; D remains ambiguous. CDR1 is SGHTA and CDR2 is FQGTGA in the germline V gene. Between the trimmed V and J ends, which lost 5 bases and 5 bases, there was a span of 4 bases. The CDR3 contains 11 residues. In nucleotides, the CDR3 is TGTGCCAGCAGCCTACACAATGAGCAGTTCTTC. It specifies CASSLHNEQFF.

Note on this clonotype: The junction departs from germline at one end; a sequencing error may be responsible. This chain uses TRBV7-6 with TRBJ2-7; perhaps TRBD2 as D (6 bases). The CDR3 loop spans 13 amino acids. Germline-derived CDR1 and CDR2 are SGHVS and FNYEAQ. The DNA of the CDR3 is TGTGCCAGCAGCCTAGCGCTAACCTACGAGCAGTACTTC. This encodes CASSLALTYEQYF.

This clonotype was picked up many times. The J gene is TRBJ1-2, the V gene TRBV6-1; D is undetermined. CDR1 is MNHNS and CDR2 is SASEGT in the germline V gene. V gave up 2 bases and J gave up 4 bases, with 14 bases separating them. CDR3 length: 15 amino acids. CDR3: CASSENSGSFYGYTF. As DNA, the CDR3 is TGTGCCAGCAGTGAAAACTCGGGATCCTTCTATGGCTACACCTTC.

CDR3 loop: CASTLTRTETQYF. DNA for the CDR3: TGTGCCAGCACCCTAACTAGAACGGAGACCCAGTACTTC. The chain has TRBV5-8 and TRBJ2-5; perhaps TRBD2 as D (5 bases). Germline assignment: CDR1 SGHTS and CDR2 YDEGEE. V was trimmed by 6 bases and J by 5 bases, leaving 14 bases between them. The CDR3 length is 13 residues.

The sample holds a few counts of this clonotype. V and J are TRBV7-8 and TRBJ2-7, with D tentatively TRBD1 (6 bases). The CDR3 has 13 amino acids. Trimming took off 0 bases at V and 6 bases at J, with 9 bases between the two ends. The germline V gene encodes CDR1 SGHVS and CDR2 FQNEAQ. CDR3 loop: CASSLAGAREQYF. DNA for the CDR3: TGTGCCAGCAGCTTAGCGGGGGCTCGCGAGCAGTACTTC.